Below, 19 T cell receptor beta chains from the same sample are listed, as sequenced in a study of cytomegalovirus exposure and HLA in healthy donors. The PCR made use of 60 Vbeta and 13 Jbeta primers. The data were produced by immunoSEQ multiplex PCR, yet TCRdb's version contains in-frame clones alone and is incomplete. The sample carries about 88,000 clones, more than 65% recorded once. Source material: PBMCs. The receptors were gathered from a woman under 30 in good health and CMV-seropositive.

The chain joins TRBV29-1 to TRBJ1-3; maybe TRBD1 (6 bases). The CDR3 consists of 13 residues. The ends were cut back, 7 bases at V and 4 bases at J, with 14 bases in the middle. The germline CDR1 and CDR2 sequences are SQVTM and ANQGSEA. CDR3: CSAYTGWGNTIYF. The CDR3 nucleotides are TGCAGCGCATATACAGGGTGGGGAAACACCATATATTTT.

This clone was counted a few times. V gene TRBV7-9 combines with J gene TRBJ2-7, with TRBD2 matching over 9 bases. V was pared by 8 bases and J by 5 bases, with 13 bases of the junction left unmatched. The CDR3 has 15 amino acids. Germline lookup yields CDR1 SEHNR and CDR2 FQNEAQ (reference sequence). CDR3 bases: TGTGCCAGCGGGGCTAGCGGGAAAATTGTGGACGAGCAGTACTTC. It codes for CASGASGKIVDEQYF.

This chain uses TRBV2 with TRBJ2-7, with D possibly being TRBD1 (8 bases). This CDR3 comprises 15 residues. Looked up from germline, CDR1 is SNHLY and CDR2 is FYNNEI. CDR3 nucleotide sequence: TGTGCTACCAGCAGGGTACAGGGGGGGTCCTACGAGCAGTACTTC. This gives the protein CATSRVQGGSYEQYF.

The chain joins TRBV19 to TRBJ1-2; 8 bases align to TRBD1. CDR1 is LNHDA, CDR2 SQIVND, per germline (reference sequence). The CDR3 runs to 14 residues. V lost 5 bases and J lost 2; bases outside the gene matches: 4. CDR3 sequence reads: CASSGSGGNYGYTF. The CDR3 coding sequence is TGTGCCAGTAGTGGATCAGGGGGCAACTATGGCTACACCTTC.

The genes are TRBV7-8 and TRBJ2-7; TRBD2 matches 7 bases. After removal of 2 bases from V and 6 bases from J, the junction contained 4 bases not matched to a gene. Germline V gives CDR1 SGHVS, CDR2 FQNEAQ. This CDR3 region has 13 residues. This chain's CDR3 is CASSLFREGEQYF. DNA for the CDR3: TGTGCCAGCAGCTTATTCAGGGAGGGCGAGCAGTACTTC.

This clone was recorded once. The V and J genes are TRBV10-1 and TRBJ2-3; D not certain. Per the germline V gene, CDR1 is WNHNN and CDR2 is SYGVQD (reference sequence). The CDR3 is made up of 12 amino acids. Trimming cost V 6 bases and J 1 base, with 5 bases left between them. CDR3 in amino acids: CASRLGTDTQYF. The CDR3 coding sequence is TGCGCCAGCAGACTCGGCACAGATACGCAGTATTTT.

This chain uses TRBV25-1 with TRBJ2-1; maybe TRBD2 (7 bases). CDR3 length: 14 residues. Germline CDR1 and CDR2: MGHDK and SYGVNS. The ends were cut back, 8 bases at V and 8 bases at J, with 19 bases in the middle. The CDR3 here is CASWGGRVTDEQFF. The CDR3 DNA reads TGTGCCAGCTGGGGGGGGCGCGTCACCGATGAGCAGTTCTTC.

This clone was observed a few times. As DNA, the CDR3 is TGTGCCAGCAGCGATCAGGGGGCGCGGGAGACCCAGTACTTC. Protein sequence: CASSDQGARETQYF. This chain links TRBV11-2 with TRBJ2-5; 8 bases match TRBD1. Germline loops: CDR1 SGHAT, CDR2 FQNNGV. The V segment lost 5 bases and the J segment 5 bases; nucleotides outside the gene matches: 7. The CDR3 covers 14 residues.

The V and J genes are TRBV5-6 and TRBJ2-5, with D tentatively TRBD1 (5 bases). CDR1 and CDR2 (germline): SGHDT, YYEEEE. This CDR3 spans 15 amino acids. Trimming stripped 3 bases from V and 3 bases from J, with 15 bases between. This chain's CDR3 is CASSSTDSHKETQYF. Here the CDR3 DNA reads TGTGCCAGCAGCTCGACCGACAGTCATAAAGAGACCCAGTACTTC. The whole variable domain, remainder taken from reference TRBV5-6 and TRBJ2-5, is DAGVTQSPTHLIKTRGQQVTLRCSPKSGHDTVSWYQQALGQGPQFIFQYYEEEERQRGNFPDRFSGHQFPNYSSELNVNALLLGDSALYLCASSSTDSHKETQYFGPGTRLLVL.

The J gene is TRBJ2-3, the V gene TRBV7-8; weak D call: TRBD2 (6 bases). The germline CDR1 and CDR2 sequences are SGHVS and FQNEAQ. Between the trimmed V and J ends, which lost 5 bases and 4 bases, there was a span of 13 bases. CDR3 length: 14 residues. The CDR3 DNA reads TGTGCCAGCAGCCCCCACGCGGGACCAGATACGCAGTATTTT. It codes for CASSPHAGPDTQYF.

V gene TRBV9 combines with J gene TRBJ2-3; D is perhaps TRBD2 (5 bases). The germline V gene encodes CDR1 SGDLS and CDR2 YYNGEE. This CDR3 has 10 amino acids. V lost 3 bases and J lost 9, with 5 bases in between. The CDR3: CASSGGTQYF. CDR3 DNA sequence: TGTGCCAGCAGCGGAGGGACGCAGTATTTT.

This clone was counted a few times. The junction does not match germline at one end; this may be a read error. This chain joins TRBV5-6 and TRBJ1-1; D is perhaps TRBD1 (6 bases). Germline CDR1 SGHDT, CDR2 YYEEEE. The CDR3 consists of 15 residues. Here the CDR3 reads CASNLAYRENTEAFF. The CDR3 coding sequence is TGTGCCAGCAACTTGGCCTACAGGGAGAACACTGAAGCTTTCTTT. The variable domain in full, completed from reference TRBV5-6 and TRBJ1-1, reads DAGVTQSPTHLIKTRGQQVTLRCSPKSGHDTVSWYQQALGQGPQFIFQYYEEEERQRGNFPDRFSGHQFPNYSSELNVNALLLGDSALYLCASNLAYRENTEAFFGQGTRLTVV.

The chain links TRBV11-3 to TRBJ2-1; TRBD2 aligns across 15 bases. Germline V gives CDR1 SGHNT, CDR2 YENEEA. The CDR3 is 18 amino acids. With 5 bases clipped from V and 1 base from J, the junction kept 6 bases outside the gene matches. The CDR3 DNA reads as TGTGCCAGCAGCCAGGGACTAGCGGGGGGCCGATCCTACAATGAGCAGTTCTTC. It yields the protein CASSQGLAGGRSYNEQFF.

CDR3 protein: CASSLLSDEQFF. Written as DNA, the CDR3 is TGTGCCAGCAGTCTTCTGTCCGATGAGCAGTTCTTC. The chain employs TRBV6-1 and TRBJ2-1; D not resolved. This CDR3 region has 12 residues. CDR1 is MNHNS and CDR2 is SASEGT in the germline V gene. Trimming pared 5 bases from V and 8 bases from J, leaving 10 bases between.

This clone appeared many times. The chain uses TRBV2 and TRBJ2-7; the match to TRBD1 covers 9 bases. The germline V gene encodes CDR1 SNHLY and CDR2 FYNNEI. This CDR3 comprises 14 residues. The trim removed 7 bases at V and 5 bases at J, leaving 9 bases unmatched. CDR3 DNA: TGTGCCAGCAAAGGGACAGGGAATCGCGACGAGCAGTACTTC. Protein: CASKGTGNRDEQYF.

The rearrangement uses TRBV5-6 and TRBJ1-4; a possible D gene is TRBD1 (5 bases). The CDR3 is made up of 16 amino acids. Germline CDR1 and CDR2: SGHDT and YYEEEE. Deletions cut 4 bases from V and 3 bases from J, with 16 bases between. CDR3 sequence: CASSPWRDHPNEKLFF. Here the CDR3 DNA reads TGTGCCAGCAGCCCCTGGAGGGACCACCCTAATGAAAAACTGTTTTTT.

The rearrangement uses TRBV5-1 and TRBJ2-7, with a possible D match to TRBD2 (5 bases). V gave up 3 bases and J gave up 1 base, with 5 bases separating them. Germline values: CDR1 SGHRS, CDR2 YFSETQ. The CDR3 is 12 residues long. This CDR3 reads CASSSGSYEQYF. In DNA, the CDR3 is TGCGCCAGCAGCTCGGGGTCCTACGAGCAGTACTTC.

This clone has only a few counts. The chain employs TRBV6-6 and TRBJ2-5, with 11 bases identical to TRBD2. The V and J ends lost 3 bases and 3 bases, in that order; junction bases with no gene match: 6. CDR1 is MNHNY, CDR2 SVGAGI, per germline (reference sequence). The CDR3 is 16 residues long. In nucleotides, the CDR3 is TGTGCCAGCAGTTATAGCGGGACTAGCGGTAAAGAGACCCAGTACTTC. This codes for CASSYSGTSGKETQYF.

V gene TRBV5-1 combines with J gene TRBJ1-2; 7 bases align to TRBD1. The CDR3 sequence is 13 residues long. Looked up from germline, CDR1 is SGHRS and CDR2 is YFSETQ. V was pared by 7 bases and J by 4 bases, with 7 bases of the junction left unmatched. CDR3 sequence: CASPHRGGYGYTF. Here the CDR3 DNA reads TGCGCCAGCCCCCACAGGGGTGGCTATGGCTACACCTTC. Variable domain in full (rest from reference TRBV5-1 and TRBJ1-2): KAGVTQTPRYLIKTRGQQVTLSCSPISGHRSVSWYQQTPGQGLQFLFEYFSETQRNKGNFPGRFSGRQFSNSRSEMNVSTLELGDSALYLCASPHRGGYGYTFGSGTRLTVV.